A selection of T cell receptor beta chains follows, all from one sample in a study of T cell repertoires in cytomegalovirus infection. TCRdb used MiXCR to reprocess the reads, holding one entry per CDR3 protein. This sample yields just under 300,000 distinct CDR3 sequences, of which around 10% are seen a single time; about 2.3% belongs to the top ten. The specimen sequenced was PBMCs. These receptor sequences come from a human donor in good health (CMV status not recorded). Some clones in this sample may be carry-over from other donors' samples. Both conserved end residues are part of each CDR3. Each record gives: V gene, J gene, clone size, CDR3 protein. A clone size is listed for some rows: how often the clone was seen (once, few, many), or a class if it is expanded.

v_gene: TRBV15; j_gene: TRBJ1-5; abundance: .; CDR3aa: CATSITRQGTQPQHF
v_gene: TRBV4-3; j_gene: TRBJ1-2; abundance: many; CDR3aa: CASSQPGHNYGYTF
v_gene: TRBV11-2; j_gene: TRBJ2-4; abundance: many; CDR3aa: CASSRGPGGSGKNIQYF
v_gene: TRBV9; j_gene: TRBJ2-3; abundance: many; CDR3aa: CASSVVRAGGPTARDTQYF
v_gene: TRBV28; j_gene: TRBJ1-1; abundance: many; CDR3aa: CASSPRQVGNTEAFF
v_gene: TRBV19; j_gene: TRBJ1-5; abundance: many; CDR3aa: CASSIDLLGPNQPQHF
v_gene: TRBV7-2; j_gene: TRBJ2-1; abundance: many; CDR3aa: CASSLGWKGEQFF
v_gene: TRBV7-9; j_gene: TRBJ2-7; abundance: few; CDR3aa: CASSQEDYEQYF
v_gene: TRBV14; j_gene: TRBJ1-6; abundance: .; CDR3aa: CASSQAGSPLHF
v_gene: TRBV7-2; j_gene: TRBJ2-1; abundance: many; CDR3aa: CASRDRSSSYNEQFF
v_gene: TRBV6-2/TRBV6-3; j_gene: TRBJ1-6; abundance: few; CDR3aa: CASSKGPTDNSPLHF
v_gene: TRBV19; j_gene: TRBJ2-2; abundance: .; CDR3aa: CASRTGVRTGELFF